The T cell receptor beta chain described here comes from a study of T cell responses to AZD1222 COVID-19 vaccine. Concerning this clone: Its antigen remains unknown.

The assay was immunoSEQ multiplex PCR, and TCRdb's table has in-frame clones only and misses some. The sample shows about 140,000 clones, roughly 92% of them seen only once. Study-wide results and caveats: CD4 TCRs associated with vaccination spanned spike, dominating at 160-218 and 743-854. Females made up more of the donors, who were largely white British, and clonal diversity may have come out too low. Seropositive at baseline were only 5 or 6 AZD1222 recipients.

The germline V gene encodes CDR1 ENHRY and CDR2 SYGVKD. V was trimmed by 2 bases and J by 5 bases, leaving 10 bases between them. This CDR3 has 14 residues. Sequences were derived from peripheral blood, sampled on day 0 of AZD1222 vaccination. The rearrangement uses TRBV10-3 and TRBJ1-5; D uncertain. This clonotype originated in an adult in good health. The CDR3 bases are TGTGCCATCAGTGAGGTAAAGGGAGATCAGCCCCAGCATTTT. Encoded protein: CAISEVKGDQPQHF.